Below are 23 T cell receptor beta chains sequenced from a single sample in a study of T cell repertoires in ileal Crohn's disease. TCRdb keeps only in-frame clones here, not all; method: immunoSEQ multiplex PCR. The sample lists several thousand clones; roughly four fifths were seen once. The sequencing sample was made of ileal tissue. These receptors were collected from an adult with Crohn's disease.

With respect to this clone: One end of the junction is discordant with germline, which a read error may explain. J is TRBJ2-5 and V is TRBV11-2; D remains unclear. The germline V gene encodes CDR1 SGHAT and CDR2 FQNNGV. This CDR3 comprises 13 residues. DNA for the CDR3: TGTGCCAGCAGCTTAGATCGACTCGACCTACCCAACTTC. As protein: CASSLDRLDLPNF. The entire variable domain, with the rest obtained from reference TRBV11-2 and TRBJ2-5, is as follows: EAGVAQSPRYKIIEKRQSVAFWCNPISGHATLYWYQQILGQGPKLLIQFQNNGVVDDSQLPKDRFSAERLKGVDSTLKIQPAKLEDSAVYLCASSLDRLDLPNFGPGTRLLVL.

This chain joins TRBV6-1 and TRBJ1-1, with TRBD1 as a possible D gene (5 bases). CDR1 is MNHNS, CDR2 SASEGT, per germline. The V end was cut by 1 base, the J end by 4 bases, with 13 bases between. The CDR3 sequence is 15 residues long. The CDR3 DNA sequence: TGTGCCAGCAGTGAAGGAGGAGGGGAGTCCACTGAAGCTTTCTTT. This sequence encodes CASSEGGGESTEAFF.

The V call is TRBV27, the J call TRBJ2-5, with 9 nucleotides matching TRBD1. Trimming at V came to 8 bases and at J to 13 bases, leaving 20 bases not matched to a gene. The CDR3 length is 15 residues. Per the germline V gene, CDR1 is MNHEY and CDR2 is SMNVEV (reference sequence). The CDR3 DNA follows: TGTGCCAGCCGTGGAACCGGGACAGGGAAGGCCCAACCGTACTTC. Translated: CASRGTGTGKAQPYF.

The gene calls are TRBV5-1 and TRBJ2-1, with 9 bases that match TRBD2. Losses at the gene ends were 2 bases for V and 7 bases for J; bases not matched to a gene: 7. CDR3 length: 15 amino acids. Germline V gene lookup returns CDR1 SGHRS and CDR2 YFSETQ. CDR3 loop: CASSFTGTSSNEQFF. The DNA of the CDR3 is TGCGCCAGCAGCTTTACCGGGACTAGCTCTAATGAGCAGTTCTTC.

This chain joins TRBV6-4 and TRBJ2-3; 11 bases are shared with TRBD2. There are 15 residues in the CDR3. After removal of 0 bases from V and 4 bases from J, the junction contained 0 bases not matched to a gene. Germline assignment: CDR1 MRHNA and CDR2 SNTAGT. This chain's CDR3 is CASSDSSGRADTQYF. The DNA for the CDR3 is TGTGCCAGCAGTGACTCTAGCGGGAGGGCAGATACGCAGTATTTT.

The gene calls are TRBV10-1 and TRBJ2-7, with D possibly matching TRBD1 (6 bases). V lost 3 bases and J lost 5, with 20 bases in between. CDR1 and CDR2 from the germline V gene are WNHNN and SYGVQD (reference sequence). The CDR3 runs 16 residues. The CDR3 region is CASSDPRAQGRHEQYF. CDR3 DNA sequence: TGCGCCAGCAGTGACCCTAGGGCCCAGGGGAGACACGAGCAGTACTTC.

V gene TRBV6-5 combines with J gene TRBJ1-4; 9 bases line up with TRBD1. The CDR3 spans 15 residues. The ends lost 5 bases at V and 8 bases at J; junction bases unmatched: 9. Germline CDR1 MNHEY, CDR2 SVGAGI. CDR3 in amino acids: CASSVQGTGWEKLFF. The DNA for the CDR3 is TGTGCCAGCAGTGTCCAGGGGACAGGGTGGGAAAAACTGTTTTTT.

This chain joins TRBV29-1 and TRBJ2-7; D might be TRBD1 (6 bases). The CDR3 is 13 amino acids. The V gene's germline CDR1 is SQVTM and CDR2 ANQGSEA. Trimming stripped 7 bases from V and 6 bases from J, with 19 bases between. CDR3 in amino acids: CSGAGASRGEQYF. In DNA, the CDR3 is TGCAGCGGGGCAGGGGCATCCAGAGGCGAGCAGTACTTC.

The rearrangement joins TRBV7-2 to TRBJ1-1; no definite D call. Deletions cut 5 bases from V and 0 bases from J, with 22 bases between. Germline V gene lookup returns CDR1 SGHTA and CDR2 FQGNSA. CDR3 length: 18 amino acids. CDR3 region: CASSPRSEGLGMNTEAFF. CDR3 nucleotide sequence: TGTGCCAGCAGCCCCCGGTCGGAGGGTTTGGGGATGAACACTGAAGCTTTCTTT.

The chain uses TRBV29-1 and TRBJ2-3; possible D gene TRBD1, 6 bases. Trimming took 3 bases from V and 2 from J, leaving 15 bases between them. The CDR3 has 15 amino acids. Germline V gene lookup returns CDR1 SQVTM and CDR2 ANQGSEA. The CDR3 here is CSVEGEGQLTDTQYF. The CDR3 DNA sequence: TGCAGCGTTGAGGGTGAAGGACAGCTCACAGATACGCAGTATTTT.

This chain uses TRBV6-5 with TRBJ1-2; 7 bases are shared with TRBD1. The CDR3 runs 14 residues. The V gene's germline CDR1 is MNHEY and CDR2 SVGAGI. With 5 bases clipped from V and 0 bases from J, the junction kept 3 bases outside the gene matches. The CDR3 nucleotides are TGTGCCAGCAGTAGAGGGGGCACTAACTATGGCTACACCTTC. Translating it yields CASSRGGTNYGYTF.

This clone was seen a few times. The chain links TRBV6-4 to TRBJ2-1, with TRBD2 matching over 8 bases. In germline, CDR1 is MRHNA, CDR2 SNTAGT. V lost 3 bases and J lost 7; bases outside the gene matches: 8. The CDR3 has 15 amino acids. The CDR3 reads CASSEDREGRNEQFF. CDR3 nucleotide sequence: TGTGCCAGCAGTGAAGACCGGGAGGGCCGAAATGAGCAGTTCTTC.

The chain carries TRBV11-3 and TRBJ2-1; 8 positions agree with TRBD2. Germline CDR1 reads SGHNT; CDR2 reads YENEEA. The CDR3 spans 15 residues. V lost 1 base and J lost 5; bases outside the gene matches: 4. The CDR3 DNA is TGTGCCAGCAGCTTAGGAGGGACTAGAGACAATGAGCAGTTCTTC. The encoded protein is CASSLGGTRDNEQFF.

The CDR3 region has the DNA TGTGCCACCAGCCACAGGAATCAAGAGACCCAGTACTTC. This gives the protein CATSHRNQETQYF. The chain has TRBV15 and TRBJ2-5; possibly TRBD1 for D (5 bases). V was trimmed by 5 bases and J by 2 bases, leaving 9 bases between them. Germline V gives CDR1 LNHNV, CDR2 YYDKDF (reference sequence). The CDR3 runs 13 residues. Full variable domain (rest looked up from reference TRBV15 and TRBJ2-5): DAMVIQNPRYQVTQFGKPVTLSCSQTLNHNVMYWYQQKSSQAPKLLFHYYDKDFNNEADTPDNFQSRRPNTSFCFLDIRSPGLGDTAMYLCATSHRNQETQYFGPGTRLLVL.

The J gene is TRBJ1-6, the V gene TRBV27; possibly TRBD1 for D (5 bases). Germline V gene data show CDR1 as MNHEY and CDR2 as SMNVEV (reference sequence). Trimming cost V 2 bases and J 8 bases, with 10 bases left between them. This CDR3 comprises 14 residues. CDR3 nucleotide sequence: TGTGCCAGCAGTTTAAGAACGGGGGATTCACCCCTCCACTTT. Translation gives CASSLRTGDSPLHF.

The genes are TRBV9 and TRBJ2-7; 8 positions agree with TRBD2. The V segment lost 3 bases and the J segment 0 bases; nucleotides outside the gene matches: 14. CDR1 is SGDLS and CDR2 is YYNGEE in the germline V gene. The CDR3 is made up of 18 amino acids. The CDR3 DNA sequence: TGTGCCAGCAGCGCAAGCGGGAGCTACCAACAAATCTCCTACGAGCAGTACTTC. Translated: CASSASGSYQQISYEQYF.

The CDR3 is CATSGRAAGSYEQYF. The CDR3 region has the DNA TGTGCCACCAGCGGGAGGGCCGCGGGCTCCTACGAGCAGTACTTC. This chain uses TRBV15 with TRBJ2-7; 7 bases fit TRBD2. J lost 0 bases, V lost 5 bases, and 7 bases had no gene match. Germline CDR1 reads LNHNV; CDR2 reads YYDKDF (reference sequence). The CDR3 is 15 amino acids.

The chain couples TRBV29-1 to TRBJ2-3, with D unclear. The CDR3 is 15 amino acids. V was shortened by 5 bases and J by 3 bases, with 18 bases between the two germline ends. Germline CDR1 SQVTM, CDR2 ANQGSEA. As DNA, the CDR3 is TGCAGCGTTCTGCCTCAACGAACCAGAACAGATACGCAGTATTTT. Protein product: CSVLPQRTRTDTQYF.

This chain joins TRBV14 and TRBJ1-1, with D uncertain. Germline-derived CDR1 and CDR2 are SGHDN and FVKESK. CDR3 length: 13 amino acids. Between the trimmed V and J ends, which lost 5 bases and 3 bases, there was a span of 10 bases. In DNA, the CDR3 is TGTGCCAGCAGCTCTCAACTGGACACTGAAGCTTTCTTT. This sequence encodes CASSSQLDTEAFF.

This clone was seen more than once but under ten times. The rearrangement links TRBV25-1 to TRBJ2-7; 10 bases are a match to TRBD1. The trim removed 1 base at V and 2 bases at J, leaving 5 bases unmatched. The germline CDR1 and CDR2 sequences are MGHDK and SYGVNS. The CDR3 is 16 residues long. The CDR3 nucleotides read TGTGCCAGCAGTGAATCGGGACAGGGGATACCCTACGAGCAGTACTTC. Protein: CASSESGQGIPYEQYF.

V usage is TRBV6-1 and J usage is TRBJ2-6, with D perhaps TRBD1 (5 bases). Germline CDR1 MNHNS, CDR2 SASEGT. V lost 6 bases to trimming and J lost 2 bases, with 8 bases between them. The CDR3 loop spans 14 amino acids. CDR3 DNA: TGTGCCAGCAGCCAGGGAACTGGGGCCAACGTCCTGACTTTC. Protein: CASSQGTGANVLTF.

This chain connects TRBV27 to TRBJ1-2, with 8 bases identical to TRBD1. The CDR3 has 13 amino acids. V lost 2 bases and J lost 5; bases outside the gene matches: 1. Germline values: CDR1 MNHEY, CDR2 SMNVEV (reference sequence). The CDR3 is CASSLGQGYGYTF. For the CDR3, the DNA is TGTGCCAGCAGTTTAGGACAGGGATATGGCTACACCTTC.

This clone was picked up a small number of times. V gene TRBV15 combines with J gene TRBJ2-3, with TRBD2 matching over 8 bases. The V and J ends lost 2 bases and 2 bases, in that order; junction bases with no gene match: 3. The germline CDR1 and CDR2 sequences are LNHNV and YYDKDF (reference sequence). The CDR3 has 15 amino acids. In DNA, the CDR3 is TGTGCCACCAGCAGAATAGCGGGGCCCACAGATACGCAGTATTTT. Its protein is CATSRIAGPTDTQYF.